Following are 27 T cell receptor beta chains from one sample sequenced in a study of T cell clusters in autoimmune cytopenias. TRB rearrangements were amplified by touch-down multiplex PCR with mixed TRB-A/B primers. TCRdb reprocessed the multiplex PCR reads and reports one entry per CDR3 protein, with no DNA. This sample lists 6,000 to 8,000 distinct CDR3 sequences; its ten largest clones have around 4.9%. TRB was amplified from approximately 230 ng of peripheral blood genomic DNA per sample. Sequencing was performed on peripheral blood. The receptors were gathered from a human donor with an autoimmune cytopenia or autoimmune hepatitis (not recorded which).

Frequency places this clonotype as medium-sized. The chain employs TRBV6-1 and TRBJ1-1. The germline gives CDR1 MNHNS, CDR2 SASEGT. This CDR3 is 16 amino acids long. The CDR3 protein is CASSEYEWSWNTEAFF.

This chain connects TRBV6-2 or TRBV6-3 to TRBJ1-5. Germline lookup yields CDR1 MNHEY and CDR2 SVGEGT. The CDR3 is made up of 14 amino acids. CDR3 amino acids: CASSWQQANQPQHF.

This clonotype is called medium-sized based on its frequency. V and J are TRBV6-2 or TRBV6-3 and TRBJ1-2. CDR1 and CDR2 from the germline V gene are MNHEY and SVGEGT. The CDR3 loop spans 13 amino acids. CDR3 protein: CASRPTGNYGYTF.

Judged by frequency, this clonotype is medium-sized. The rearrangement joins TRBV27 to TRBJ2-3; TCRdb outputs TRBD1, but without DNA this stays unchecked. This CDR3 contains 15 residues. Germline values: CDR1 MNHEY, CDR2 SMNVEV (reference sequence). The CDR3 spells CASSTGTVSTDTQYF.

This clonotype counts as medium-sized by frequency. This rearrangement joins TRBV6-2 or TRBV6-3 to TRBJ1-5. The CDR3 contains 13 residues. The germline CDR1 and CDR2 sequences are MNHEY and SVGEGT. The CDR3 loop reads CASSSVGNQPQHF.

This clonotype is deemed medium-sized (0.01 to 0.1%) by its frequency. V is TRBV6-1 and J is TRBJ2-5; the TRBD1 assignment by TCRdb is unverifiable without DNA. CDR3 size: 13 residues. Germline-derived CDR1 and CDR2 are MNHNS and SASEGT. CDR3 residues: CASRDRAQETQYF.

The chain is built from TRBV11-2 and TRBJ2-7. The CDR3 loop spans 12 amino acids. In germline, CDR1 is SGHAT, CDR2 FQNNGV. The CDR3 sequence: CASSLGWSEQYF.

By frequency, this clonotype is medium-sized. The rearrangement uses TRBV19 and TRBJ2-7; TCRdb calls TRBD1, which cannot be checked without DNA. This CDR3 is 14 amino acids long. CDR1 is LNHDA, CDR2 SQIVND, per germline (reference sequence). The chain's CDR3 is CASTPGTGPYEQYF.

This chain connects TRBV12-3 or TRBV12-4 to TRBJ1-1. The CDR3 sequence is 12 residues long. The CDR3 loop reads CASSLRTFRTFF.

CDR3 sequence reads: CASSHGRGGGVGETQYF. The rearrangement joins TRBV7-2 to TRBJ2-5; no DNA is available, so the TRBD1 call from TCRdb remains unchecked. The germline CDR1 and CDR2 sequences are SGHTA and FQGNSA. This CDR3 contains 17 residues. The whole variable domain, filled in from reference TRBV7-2 and TRBJ2-5, reads GAGVSQSPSNKVTEKGKDVELRCDPISGHTALYWYRQSLGQGLEFLIYFQGNSAPDKSGLPSDRFSAERTGGSVSTLTIQRTQQEDSAVYLCASSHGRGGGVGETQYFGPGTRLLVL.

V is TRBV5-1 and J is TRBJ2-7; the D gene TCRdb calls, TRBD1, cannot be checked with no DNA. Germline CDR1 SGHRS, CDR2 YFSETQ. The CDR3 covers 14 residues. The CDR3 loop reads CASSMGQGQYEQYF. The whole variable domain, filled in from reference TRBV5-1 and TRBJ2-7, reads KAGVTQTPRYLIKTRGQQVTLSCSPISGHRSVSWYQQTPGQGLQFLFEYFSETQRNKGNFPGRFSGRQFSNSRSEMNVSTLELGDSALYLCASSMGQGQYEQYFGPGTRLTVT.

The V call is TRBV5-1, the J call TRBJ2-2; checking the TCRdb D call of TRBD1 is not possible without DNA. The CDR3 is 18 amino acids. Germline V gene sequence: CDR1 SGHRS, CDR2 YFSETQ. CDR3 region: CASSLQGGSLLNTGELFF.

The chain is built from TRBV6-2 or TRBV6-3 and TRBJ1-5. Germline values: CDR1 MNHEY, CDR2 SVGEGT. The CDR3 runs 16 residues. The CDR3 loop is CASTLGGFIGNQPQHF.

This clonotype is classed as medium-sized (0.01 to 0.1%) by frequency. V usage is TRBV5-5 and J usage is TRBJ2-2; TCRdb gives TRBD1 as the D gene, but with no DNA this cannot be confirmed. The germline V gene encodes CDR1 SGHKS and CDR2 YYEKEE (reference sequence). The CDR3 length is 15 residues. The CDR3 sequence: CASSFPTGITGELFF.

The chain recombines TRBV18 with TRBJ1-1. The CDR3 runs to 15 residues. Germline-derived CDR1 and CDR2 are KGHSH and LQKENI. The CDR3 loop reads CASSPPSGMNTEAFF.

This sequence joins TRBV5-1 and TRBJ2-2; there is no DNA to check the TCRdb D call of TRBD2. The CDR3 spans 15 residues. Germline V lookup: CDR1 SGHRS, CDR2 YFSETQ. CDR3 amino acids: CASGRRDANTGELFF.

By frequency, this clonotype is medium-sized. The V call is TRBV30, the J call TRBJ2-3. The germline gives CDR1 GTSNPN, CDR2 SVGIG (reference sequence). The CDR3 has 14 amino acids. The CDR3 loop is CAWSDGLVSDTQYF.

The gene calls are TRBV27 and TRBJ1-6. The length of the CDR3 is 16 residues. In germline, CDR1 is MNHEY, CDR2 SMNVEV (reference sequence). CDR3 sequence: CASSFWGLRPNSPLHF.

Frequency places this clonotype as medium-sized. The chain employs TRBV10-2 and TRBJ2-3; lacking DNA, the TRBD1 call made by TCRdb goes unchecked. The CDR3 has 14 residues. The germline V gene has CDR1 WSHSY and CDR2 SAAADI. The CDR3 sequence: CASSPRAPADTQYF.

This clonotype is labeled medium-sized based on frequency. The chain recombines TRBV12-3 or TRBV12-4 with TRBJ2-2; lacking DNA, the TRBD2 call made by TCRdb goes unchecked. CDR3 length: 16 residues. This CDR3 is CANLLSETSATGELFF.

This chain links TRBV20-1 with TRBJ2-5; TCRdb names TRBD2, which stays unverified in the absence of DNA. Germline V CDR1 and CDR2: DFQATT, SNEGSKA (reference sequence). The CDR3 is made up of 14 amino acids. This CDR3 reads CSAASQVFQETQYF.

This clonotype ranks as medium-sized in terms of frequency. The CDR3: CATTRPGQGYTEAFF. The chain carries TRBV12-3 or TRBV12-4 and TRBJ1-1; with no DNA, the TCRdb D assignment of TRBD1 cannot be verified. The CDR3 is 15 residues long.

The chain couples TRBV20-1 to TRBJ2-6; the TRBD1 assignment by TCRdb is unverifiable without DNA. The CDR3 extends over 15 amino acids. Germline CDR1 is DFQATT and CDR2 is SNEGSKA (reference sequence). This CDR3 reads CSASGGAAGANVLTF.

Its frequency marks this clonotype as medium-sized (0.01 to 0.1%). The chain has TRBV12-3 or TRBV12-4 and TRBJ2-5. The CDR3 has 14 residues. The CDR3 region is CASSRSRSFETQYF.

This clonotype is medium-sized (0.01 to 0.1%) by frequency. CDR3 loop: CASRGGATNEKLFF. The chain uses TRBV19 and TRBJ1-4; TCRdb names TRBD1, which stays unverified in the absence of DNA. From germline, CDR1 is LNHDA and CDR2 SQIVND (reference sequence). The CDR3 loop spans 14 amino acids. Based on the CDR3 plus reference TRBV19 and TRBJ1-4, the full variable domain is DGGITQSPKYLFRKEGQNVTLSCEQNLNHDAMYWYRQDPGQGLRLIYYSQIVNDFQKGDIAEGYSVSREKKESFPLTVTSAQKNPTAFYLCASRGGATNEKLFFGSGTQLSVL.

V gene TRBV4-2 combines with J gene TRBJ2-1; TCRdb indicates TRBD2, and absent DNA this call remains unverified. CDR1 is LGHNA and CDR2 is YNFKEQ in the germline V gene. The CDR3 has 18 amino acids. This CDR3 reads CASSQDRLLAGGYNEQFF.

The V gene is TRBV5-1, the J gene TRBJ2-7; TCRdb indicates TRBD1, and absent DNA this call remains unverified. This CDR3 comprises 15 residues. Germline assignment: CDR1 SGHRS and CDR2 YFSETQ. CDR3 amino acids: CASSLGRDNPYEQYF.